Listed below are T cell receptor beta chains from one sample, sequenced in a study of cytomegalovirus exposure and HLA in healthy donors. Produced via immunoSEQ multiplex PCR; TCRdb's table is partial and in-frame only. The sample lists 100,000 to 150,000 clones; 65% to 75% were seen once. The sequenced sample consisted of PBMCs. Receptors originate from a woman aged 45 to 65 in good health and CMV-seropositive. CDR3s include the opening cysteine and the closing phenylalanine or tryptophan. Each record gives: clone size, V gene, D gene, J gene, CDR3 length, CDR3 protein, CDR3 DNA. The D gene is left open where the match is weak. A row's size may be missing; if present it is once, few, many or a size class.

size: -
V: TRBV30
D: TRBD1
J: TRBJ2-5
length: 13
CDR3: CAWSRNRGETQYF
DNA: TGTGCCTGGAGTAGGAACAGGGGGGAGACCCAGTACTTC

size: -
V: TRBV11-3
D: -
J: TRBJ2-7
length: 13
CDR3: CASSLAGRGEQYF
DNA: TGTGCCAGCAGCTTGGCGGGCCGTGGGGAGCAGTACTTC

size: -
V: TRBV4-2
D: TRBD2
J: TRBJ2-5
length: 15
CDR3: CASSRELAGGQTQYF
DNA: TGTGCCAGCAGCCGCGAACTAGCGGGGGGCCAGACCCAGTACTTC

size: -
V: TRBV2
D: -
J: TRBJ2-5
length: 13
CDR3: CASSERTKETQYF
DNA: TGTGCCAGCAGCGAAAGGACTAAAGAGACCCAGTACTTC

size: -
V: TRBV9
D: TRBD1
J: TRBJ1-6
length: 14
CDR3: CASSEGQSPSPLHF
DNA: TGTGCCAGCAGCGAGGGACAGAGTCCTTCACCCCTCCACTTT

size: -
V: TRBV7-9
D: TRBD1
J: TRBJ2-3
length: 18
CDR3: CASSRPPPGTAYTDTQYF
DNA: TGTGCCAGCAGCCGACCCCCCCCCGGGACAGCCTACACAGATACGCAGTATTTT

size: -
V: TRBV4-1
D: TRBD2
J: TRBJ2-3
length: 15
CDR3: CASSQGRGGTDTQYF
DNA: TGCGCCAGCAGCCAAGGGCGGGGGGGCACAGATACGCAGTATTTT

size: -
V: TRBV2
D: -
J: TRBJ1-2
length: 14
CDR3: CASSKEGANYGYTF
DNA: TGTGCCAGCAGTAAGGAAGGAGCTAACTATGGCTACACCTTC

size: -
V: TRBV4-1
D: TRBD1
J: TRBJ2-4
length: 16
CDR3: CASSQLGTGVVGIQYF
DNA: TGCGCCAGCAGCCAATTGGGGACAGGGGTCGTGGGCATTCAGTACTTC

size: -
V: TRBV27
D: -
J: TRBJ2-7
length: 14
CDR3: CASSFIHSSYEQYF
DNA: TGTGCCAGCAGTTTCATCCATTCCTCCTACGAGCAGTACTTC

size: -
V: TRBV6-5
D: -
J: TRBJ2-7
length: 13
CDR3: CASRRDNDGEQYF
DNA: TGTGCCAGCAGACGGGATAACGACGGGGAGCAGTACTTC

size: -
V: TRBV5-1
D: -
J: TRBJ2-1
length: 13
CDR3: CASSFSDYNEQFF
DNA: TGCGCCAGCAGCTTCAGCGATTACAATGAGCAGTTCTTC

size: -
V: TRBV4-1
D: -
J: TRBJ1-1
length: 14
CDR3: CASSQVEGNTEAFF
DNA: TGCGCCAGCAGCCAAGTGGAGGGGAACACTGAAGCTTTCTTT

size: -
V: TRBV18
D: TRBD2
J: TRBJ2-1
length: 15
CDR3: CASSPQAGGHYEQFF
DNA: TGTGCCAGCTCACCACAAGCGGGGGGGCACTATGAGCAGTTCTTC

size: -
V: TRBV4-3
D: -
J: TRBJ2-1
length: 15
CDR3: CASSQGGSGYNEQFF
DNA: TGCGCCAGCAGCCAAGGGGGTAGCGGATACAATGAGCAGTTCTTC

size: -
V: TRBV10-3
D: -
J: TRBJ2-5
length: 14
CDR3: CAISESRQQETQYF
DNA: TGTGCCATCAGTGAGTCGAGGCAACAAGAGACCCAGTACTTC

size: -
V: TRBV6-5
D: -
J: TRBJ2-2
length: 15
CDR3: CASRTQTTNTGELFF
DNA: TGTGCCAGCAGGACTCAGACCACAAACACCGGGGAGCTGTTTTTT

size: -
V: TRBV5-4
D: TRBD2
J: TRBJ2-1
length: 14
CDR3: CASSLGGGYNEQFF
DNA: TGTGCCAGCAGCTTAGGCGGGGGGTACAATGAGCAGTTCTTC

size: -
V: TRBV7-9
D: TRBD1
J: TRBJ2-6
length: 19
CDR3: CASSGRDRGHFSGANVLTF
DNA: TGTGCCAGCAGCGGCCGGGACAGGGGTCACTTCTCTGGGGCCAACGTCCTGACTTTC

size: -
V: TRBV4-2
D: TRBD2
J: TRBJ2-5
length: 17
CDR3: CASSQAGLAGLQETQYF
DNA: TGTGCCAGCAGCCAAGCGGGACTAGCGGGGCTCCAAGAGACCCAGTACTTC

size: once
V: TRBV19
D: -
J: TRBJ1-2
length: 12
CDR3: CASTRQNYGYTF
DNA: TGTGCCAGTACTCGACAGAACTATGGCTACACCTTC

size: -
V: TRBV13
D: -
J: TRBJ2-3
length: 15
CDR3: CTSSLLGLQEDTQYF
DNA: TGTACCAGCAGCCTTCTCGGACTACAGGAAGATACGCAGTATTTT

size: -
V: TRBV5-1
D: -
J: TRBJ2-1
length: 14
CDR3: CASSLFSNSLEQFF
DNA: TGCGCCAGCAGCTTGTTCTCAAATAGTCTTGAGCAGTTCTTC

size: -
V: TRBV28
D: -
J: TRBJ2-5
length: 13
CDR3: CTSSLMAPRAQYF
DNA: TGTACCAGCAGTTTAATGGCCCCACGGGCCCAGTACTTC

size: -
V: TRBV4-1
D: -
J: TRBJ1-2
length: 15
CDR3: CASSAAGGANYGYTF
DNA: TGCGCCAGCAGCGCAGCGGGAGGGGCTAACTATGGCTACACCTTC

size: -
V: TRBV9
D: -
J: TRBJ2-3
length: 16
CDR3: CASSVGTWENTDTQYF
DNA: TGTGCCAGCAGCGTAGGTACTTGGGAGAACACAGATACGCAGTATTTT